Listed here are 22 T cell receptor beta chains from one sample, sequenced in a study of identical twins. From the 5' RACE reads, TCRdb called clonotypes with MiXCR, one entry per CDR3 protein. The sample yields about 340,000 distinct CDR3 sequences, approximately 13% seen once. This same sample was also part of a study on yellow fever vaccine responses in identical twins.

Sequenced: CD8+ T cells sorted from blood. These receptors all stem from a woman aged 18-35 years in good health.

Of note for this clonotype: This clone may be a read error of a much larger clone one base away. The gene calls are TRBV7-9 and TRBJ2-1; TRBD2 might be the D (6 bases). Looked up from germline, CDR1 is SEHNR and CDR2 is FQNEAQ (reference sequence). The CDR3 totals 14 residues. CDR3: CASGLAPRAGEQFF. The CDR3 DNA reads as TGTGCCAGCGGCTTAGCGCCGAGAGCGGGTGAGCAGTTCTTC.

This clonotype was counted a few times. The chain employs TRBV11-2 and TRBJ2-7; 8 bases map to TRBD1. This CDR3 has 17 amino acids. Germline assignment: CDR1 SGHAT and CDR2 FQNNGV. The V and J ends lost 5 bases and 4 bases, in that order; junction bases with no gene match: 16. The CDR3 nucleotides are TGTGCCAGCAGCCCCCGATGGACAGGGAAGTTAGTGTACGAGCAGTACGTC. This translates into CASSPRWTGKLVYEQYV.

This sequence joins TRBV7-3 and TRBJ2-1; D uncertain. CDR1 and CDR2 (germline): SGHTA, FQGTGA. V shed 3 bases and J shed 0 bases, with 12 bases lying between them. The CDR3 runs 16 residues. This CDR3 reads CASSLVRISSYNEQFF. The CDR3 DNA reads as TGTGCCAGCAGCTTGGTAAGAATTAGCTCCTACAATGAGCAGTTCTTC.

This clonotype has more than one count but fewer than ten. J is TRBJ2-1 and V is TRBV5-1, with 9 nucleotides matching TRBD1. Germline V gives CDR1 SGHRS, CDR2 YFSETQ. The CDR3 extends over 14 amino acids. Trimming cost V 4 bases and J 4 bases; bases outside gene matches: 3. The CDR3 sequence is CASSAGTGYNEQFF. The CDR3 coding sequence is TGCGCCAGCAGCGCCGGGACAGGGTACAATGAGCAGTTCTTC.

This clonotype was observed a few times. This chain connects TRBV29-1 to TRBJ2-5, with 7 bases lining up with TRBD2. The CDR3 loop spans 12 amino acids. The germline V gene encodes CDR1 SQVTM and CDR2 ANQGSEA. Unmatched junction bases numbered 2, after V lost 5 bases and J lost 2 bases. DNA of the CDR3: TGCAGCGTTTCGGGGGGACAAGAGACCCAGTACTTC. Its translation: CSVSGGQETQYF.

The chain is built from TRBV29-1 and TRBJ2-1; 7 bases map to TRBD2. The J segment lost 3 bases and the V segment lost 4 bases, leaving 6 bases of the junction unmatched. The V gene's germline CDR1 is SQVTM and CDR2 ANQGSEA. This CDR3 has 14 amino acids. The CDR3, as DNA: TGCAGCGTTGGGGGGGGGGAAGTCTACAATGAGCAGTTCTTC. It codes for CSVGGGEVYNEQFF.

This clonotype was detected a few times. This rearrangement joins TRBV15 to TRBJ2-1; no definite D call. The CDR3 length is 15 residues. Trimming removed 0 bases at V and 6 bases at J, with 12 bases between. Per the germline V gene, CDR1 is LNHNV and CDR2 is YYDKDF (reference sequence). The CDR3 region has the DNA TGTGCCACCAGCAGAGAACTTTATATTACCAATGAGCAGTTCTTC. Translated: CATSRELYITNEQFF.

This clonotype was counted at least ten times. The chain carries TRBV6-4 and TRBJ2-2; D call uncertain. Germline CDR1 and CDR2: MRHNA and SNTAGT. Trimming left V 3 bases short and J 1 base short, with 3 bases between. This CDR3 has 13 residues. This CDR3 is CASSEGNTGELFF. DNA of the CDR3: TGTGCCAGCAGTGAAGGGAACACCGGGGAGCTGTTTTTT.

DNA of the CDR3: TGTGCCAGCAGCACGGGACTAGCTGGGTTCACAGATACGCAGTATTTT. Its protein product is CASSTGLAGFTDTQYF. The rearrangement uses TRBV7-6 and TRBJ2-3; 9 positions match TRBD2. In germline, CDR1 is SGHVS, CDR2 FNYEAQ. This CDR3 contains 16 residues. Trimming cost V 5 bases and J 2 bases; bases outside gene matches: 8.

This clonotype appeared a few times. The rearrangement uses TRBV6-5 and TRBJ1-4; TRBD1 matches 8 bases. Germline lookup yields CDR1 MNHEY and CDR2 SVGAGI. J lost 8 bases, V lost 0 bases, and 5 bases had no gene match. The CDR3 has 15 amino acids. CDR3 bases: TGTGCCAGCAGTTACTCGACAGGGGTAGGAGAAAAACTGTTTTTT. Translated: CASSYSTGVGEKLFF.

The chain recombines TRBV7-6 with TRBJ1-1; no reliable D call. The germline gives CDR1 SGHVS, CDR2 FNYEAQ. The CDR3 is 15 amino acids. V was pared by 2 bases and J by 7 bases, with 17 bases between. The CDR3 reads CASSLYLDGLNEAFF. CDR3 coding DNA: TGTGCCAGCAGCTTATACCTGGACGGACTAAATGAAGCTTTCTTT.

This clonotype was found a few times. V is TRBV27 and J is TRBJ2-1; tentatively, D is TRBD2 (6 bases). Trimming pared 1 base from V and 7 bases from J, leaving 20 bases between. The CDR3 is 17 amino acids. Per the germline V gene, CDR1 is MNHEY and CDR2 is SMNVEV (reference sequence). CDR3 bases: TGTGCCAGCAGTTTATATCTTATGGGGGAGGACCGGAATGAGCAGTTCTTC. Protein: CASSLYLMGEDRNEQFF.

At least ten counts were recorded for this clonotype. V is TRBV12-3 or TRBV12-4 and J is TRBJ2-3; perhaps TRBD1 as D (5 bases). The germline V and J ends were trimmed by 3 bases and 3 bases, with 7 bases remaining between them. The CDR3 contains 13 residues. CDR3 coding DNA: TGTGCCAGCAGTTTGCAGGGTACAGATACGCAGTATTTT. Its translation is CASSLQGTDTQYF.

The chain links TRBV12-3 or TRBV12-4 to TRBJ2-5, with D unresolved. CDR3 length: 11 amino acids. V dropped 1 base and J dropped 7 bases, with 4 bases sitting between them. The DNA of the CDR3 is TGTGCCAGCAGTTTAGGGACGACCCAGTACTTC. It translates to CASSLGTTQYF.

Ten or more counts support this clonotype. The chain uses TRBV6-2 or TRBV6-3 and TRBJ2-3; TRBD2 matches 12 bases. With 5 bases clipped from V and 4 bases from J, the junction kept 4 bases outside the gene matches. Germline V gene lookup returns CDR1 MNHEY and CDR2 SVGEGT. CDR3 length equals 15 residues. CDR3 in DNA: TGTGCCAGCAGTCAACTAGCGGGAGGTGCAGATACGCAGTATTTT. It yields the protein CASSQLAGGADTQYF.

V and J are TRBV18 and TRBJ2-1; D unresolved. Germline values: CDR1 KGHSH, CDR2 LQKENI. The V gene lost 2 bases and the J gene lost 4 bases, with 12 bases spanning the gap. CDR3 size: 15 residues. CDR3 protein: CASSPEQTFYNEQFF. CDR3 bases: TGTGCCAGCTCACCAGAACAGACCTTTTACAATGAGCAGTTCTTC.

This clonotype occurred a few times. The chain uses TRBV11-1 and TRBJ2-1; possible D gene TRBD1, 6 bases. Germline V gene sequence: CDR1 SGHAT, CDR2 FQDESV (reference sequence). The CDR3 consists of 18 residues. V was cut by 1 base and J by 5 bases, with 21 bases left in between. CDR3 loop: CASSLGLRTAVWDNEQFF. Here the CDR3 DNA reads TGTGCCAGCAGCTTAGGTCTCCGGACAGCTGTCTGGGACAATGAGCAGTTCTTC.

This clonotype was recorded a few times. The gene calls are TRBV24-1 and TRBJ2-1; the D is unclear. The CDR3 loop spans 15 amino acids. V was cut by 0 bases and J by 2 bases, with 7 bases left in between. Germline CDR1 is KGHDR and CDR2 is SFDVKD. CDR3 in DNA: TGTGCCACCAGTGATTTGCAAGCCACCTACAATGAGCAGTTCTTC. Translated: CATSDLQATYNEQFF.

This clonotype was detected many times. The chain uses TRBV12-3 or TRBV12-4 and TRBJ1-5; no clear D. V was pared by 4 bases and J by 0 bases, with 4 bases between. The CDR3 totals 13 residues. CDR3: CASSSYSNQPQHF. As DNA, the CDR3 is TGTGCCAGCAGTTCCTATAGCAATCAGCCCCAGCATTTT.

The chain recombines TRBV5-5 with TRBJ2-7; D is unclear. The CDR3 consists of 12 residues. With 0 bases removed from V and 3 bases from J, the gap between germline ends came to 4 bases. Germline V gene sequence: CDR1 SGHKS, CDR2 YYEKEE (reference sequence). The CDR3 DNA follows: TGTGCCAGCAGCTTGGAATTCTACGAGCAGTACTTC. Translation: CASSLEFYEQYF.

The chain carries TRBV10-3 and TRBJ1-1, with D possibly being TRBD1 (6 bases). This CDR3 comprises 15 residues. V lost 3 bases to trimming and J lost 5 bases, with 16 bases between them. The V gene's germline CDR1 is ENHRY and CDR2 SYGVKD. The CDR3 here is CAISEEGVWGTEAFF. CDR3 nucleotide sequence: TGTGCCATCAGTGAAGAGGGGGTCTGGGGGACTGAAGCTTTCTTT.

The rearrangement uses TRBV9 and TRBJ1-2; D call uncertain. The germline V and J ends were trimmed by 2 bases and 4 bases, with 15 bases remaining between them. The CDR3 is 15 amino acids. CDR1 is SGDLS and CDR2 is YYNGEE in the germline V gene. The CDR3 DNA follows: TGTGCCAGCAGCGTTTTTGAGGGCGTGGGCTATGGCTACACCTTC. As protein: CASSVFEGVGYGYTF.